These 26 T cell receptor beta chains share one sample of origin, sequenced in a study of PD-1 blockade in classical Hodgkin lymphoma. Clones were sequenced by immunoSEQ multiplex PCR, and TCRdb holds only the in-frame ones, with some missing. The sample consists of tens of thousands of clones, roughly 86% of them appearing once. No patient escaped relapse after autologous stem cell transplantation, and brentuximab vedotin exposure varied. The material was peripheral blood mononuclear cells (PBMCs), obtained at baseline. The receptor set was obtained from a human donor with classical Hodgkin lymphoma.

The rearrangement uses TRBV6-4 and TRBJ2-1; 8 nucleotides align to TRBD2. The CDR3 sequence is 15 residues long. Trimming cost V 3 bases and J 2 bases; bases outside gene matches: 3. The germline V gene encodes CDR1 MRHNA and CDR2 SNTAGT. CDR3 sequence: CASSDKAGAYNEQFF. In DNA, the CDR3 is TGTGCCAGCAGTGATAAAGCGGGAGCCTACAATGAGCAGTTCTTC.

This clone showed up just once. V is TRBV9 and J is TRBJ1-4; no clear D gene. Germline-derived CDR1 and CDR2 are SGDLS and YYNGEE. This CDR3 spans 15 amino acids. The ends were cut back, 0 bases at V and 0 bases at J, with 6 bases in the middle. The DNA for the CDR3 is TGTGCCAGCAGCGTAGGGGTTGCAACTAATGAAAAACTGTTTTTT. It encodes CASSVGVATNEKLFF. The full variable domain, with the rest looked up from reference TRBV9 and TRBJ1-4, is DSGVTQTPKHLITATGQRVTLRCSPRSGDLSVYWYQQSLDQGLQFLIQYYNGEERAKGNILERFSAQQFPDLHSELNLSSLELGDSALYFCASSVGVATNEKLFFGSGTQLSVL.

The genes are TRBV21-1 and TRBJ2-1; TRBD2 was called by the table and not checked on the DNA. TRBV21-1 is a known pseudogene. The CDR3 has 16 residues. CDR3: CASSDQAGGGVHEQFF. CDR3 sequence (DNA): TGTGCCAGCAGCGACCAAGCGGGAGGCGGGGTCCATGAGCAGTTCTTC.

The chain carries TRBV6-1 and TRBJ1-2; D is possibly TRBD1 (6 bases). Germline CDR1 and CDR2: MNHNS and SASEGT. Trimming took 8 bases from V and 2 from J, leaving 12 bases between them. The CDR3 extends over 13 amino acids. Written as DNA, the CDR3 is TGTGCCAGCTGGAACAGGGAGAACTATGGCTACACCTTC. Amino acids: CASWNRENYGYTF.

V gene TRBV9 combines with J gene TRBJ2-3; 9 bases fit TRBD2. This CDR3 contains 16 residues. The germline V gene encodes CDR1 SGDLS and CDR2 YYNGEE. V dropped 4 bases and J dropped 1; count of bases not matched to a gene: 7. CDR3 sequence (DNA): TGTGCCAGCAGCTCACGACTAGCGGTAGGCACAGATACGCAGTATTTT. Translated, it gives CASSSRLAVGTDTQYF.

The chain couples TRBV18 to TRBJ2-7; 7 bases align to TRBD1. J gave up 4 bases and V 6 bases, and 6 bases lay outside the gene matches. The CDR3 runs 13 residues. Germline lookup yields CDR1 KGHSH and CDR2 LQKENI. The CDR3 protein is CASSPGQLYEQYF. CDR3 bases: TGTGCCAGCTCCCCGGGACAGCTATACGAGCAGTACTTC.

This chain joins TRBV19 and TRBJ2-7, with D tentatively TRBD1 or TRBD2 (5 bases each). The CDR3 runs to 14 residues. With 1 base removed from V and 2 bases from J, the gap between germline ends came to 9 bases. Germline V gene lookup returns CDR1 LNHDA and CDR2 SQIVND (reference sequence). CDR3 in amino acids: CASSIGGSPYEQYF. The CDR3 DNA sequence: TGTGCCAGTAGTATAGGGGGGAGCCCCTACGAGCAGTACTTC.

The V gene is TRBV14, the J gene TRBJ2-3, with 7 bases lining up with TRBD1. J gave up 6 bases and V 4 bases, and 7 bases lay outside the gene matches. The CDR3 covers 14 residues. CDR1 SGHDN and CDR2 FVKESK come from the germline V gene. This chain's CDR3 is CASSPTTGWDTQYF. The CDR3 nucleotides are TGTGCCAGCAGCCCGACGACAGGGTGGGATACGCAGTATTTT.

The chain is built from TRBV27 and TRBJ2-1; 9 positions match TRBD2. V gave up 3 bases and J gave up 4 bases; unmatched junction bases: 1. CDR3 length: 14 amino acids. Germline CDR1 reads MNHEY; CDR2 reads SMNVEV (reference sequence). CDR3 sequence reads: CASSFSGGYNEQFF. CDR3 nucleotide sequence: TGTGCCAGCAGTTTCAGCGGGGGGTACAATGAGCAGTTCTTC.

This chain connects TRBV28 to TRBJ1-2; D is possibly TRBD1 (6 bases). V lost 4 bases and J 1 base, leaving 10 bases between the germline ends. The CDR3 is 14 residues long. In germline, CDR1 is MDHEN, CDR2 SYDVKM. CDR3 bases: TGTGCCAGCAGTTACGGGACAAGTAACTATGGCTACACCTTC. Protein: CASSYGTSNYGYTF.

The chain links TRBV6-5 to TRBJ1-5, with D hard to call. CDR1 and CDR2 (germline): MNHEY, SVGAGI. Trimming left V 0 bases short and J 2 bases short, with 8 bases between. CDR3 length: 15 residues. Written as DNA, the CDR3 is TGTGCCAGCAGTTACTCGGGCTCCGGCAATCAGCCCCAGCATTTT. Its translation: CASSYSGSGNQPQHF.

The CDR3 nucleotides are TGCGCCAGCAGCCATTTGGACGGGCTCTACGAGCAGTACTTC. Translation gives CASSHLDGLYEQYF. V and J are TRBV4-1 and TRBJ2-7; D gene ambiguous. CDR1 and CDR2 from the germline V gene are MGHRA and YSYEKL. The CDR3 length is 14 residues. V was clipped by 3 bases and J by 3 bases, with 12 bases between them.

The chain uses TRBV21-1 and TRBJ1-4. TRBV21-1 is a known pseudogene. The CDR3 consists of 18 residues. The CDR3 sequence: CASSSRLATRVHNEKLFF. The CDR3 DNA is TGTGCCAGCAGCTCGCGACTAGCTACAAGGGTGCATAATGAAAAACTGTTTTTT.

The J gene is TRBJ2-5, the V gene TRBV27; 7 bases match TRBD2. Germline V gene lookup returns CDR1 MNHEY and CDR2 SMNVEV (reference sequence). The CDR3 loop spans 14 amino acids. V trimming: 3 bases; J trimming: 2 bases; junction bases outside the gene matches: 3. The CDR3 coding sequence is TGTGCCAGCAGTTTCCTAGCGGCACAAGAGACCCAGTACTTC. Amino acids: CASSFLAAQETQYF.

V and J are TRBV9 and TRBJ2-7, with a tentative D call TRBD2 (6 bases). Germline CDR1 and CDR2: SGDLS and YYNGEE. V was shortened by 3 bases and J by 2 bases, with 12 bases between the two germline ends. The CDR3 sequence is 14 residues long. CDR3 sequence (DNA): TGTGCCAGCAGCGCGGGGACTGTTGCCTACGAGCAGTACTTC. It encodes CASSAGTVAYEQYF.

A single count supports this clone. The CDR3 coding sequence is TGTGCCAGCAGCTTAGGCCAGGGGGCATCAGATACGCAGTATTTT. It is translated as CASSLGQGASDTQYF. The chain has TRBV7-9 and TRBJ2-3; 8 bases agree with TRBD1. Germline CDR1 and CDR2: SEHNR and FQNEAQ (reference sequence). V dropped 1 base and J dropped 4; count of bases not matched to a gene: 4. The CDR3 consists of 15 residues.

CDR3 coding DNA: TGTGCCAGCTCACCACCCTTGTCGGAAGTTAACTATGGCTACACCTTC. Amino acids: CASSPPLSEVNYGYTF. The chain links TRBV18 to TRBJ1-2, with D uncertain. Germline assignment: CDR1 KGHSH and CDR2 LQKENI. The CDR3 totals 16 residues. Trimming took off 0 bases at V and 1 base at J, with 12 bases between the two ends.

The chain is built from TRBV7-9 and TRBJ2-7; D not resolved. This CDR3 region has 13 residues. Trimming cost V 3 bases and J 4 bases, with 10 bases left between them. Germline V gene lookup returns CDR1 SEHNR and CDR2 FQNEAQ (reference sequence). CDR3 residues: CASSFTVSYEQYF. The CDR3 DNA is TGTGCCAGCAGCTTCACGGTTTCTTACGAGCAGTACTTC. The complete variable domain, with remaining parts taken from reference TRBV7-9 and TRBJ2-7, reads DTGVSQNPRHKITKRGQNVTFRCDPISEHNRLYWYRQTLGQGPEFLTYFQNEAQLEKSRLLSDRFSAERPKGSFSTLEIQRTEQGDSAMYLCASSFTVSYEQYFGPGTRLTVT.

This sequence joins TRBV5-1 and TRBJ2-1, with no clear D. The V and J ends lost 2 bases and 0 bases respectively, with 6 bases between them. The V gene's germline CDR1 is SGHRS and CDR2 YFSETQ. This CDR3 has 14 amino acids. The CDR3 DNA is TGCGCCAGCAGCTTTGAGAGCTCCTACAATGAGCAGTTCTTC. Translating it yields CASSFESSYNEQFF.

Here the CDR3 DNA reads TGCGCCAGCAGCCTGGGTTTACACAACCGGAATTCACCCCTCCACTTT. Amino acid sequence: CASSLGLHNRNSPLHF. This chain uses TRBV4-3 with TRBJ1-6; D is undetermined. Trimming cost V 4 bases and J 7 bases, with 17 bases left between them. This CDR3 region has 16 residues. The germline CDR1 and CDR2 sequences are LGHNA and YSLEER.

The rearrangement uses TRBV2 and TRBJ2-4, with 10 positions matching TRBD1. Germline CDR1 SNHLY, CDR2 FYNNEI. After removal of 6 bases from V and 0 bases from J, the junction contained 5 bases not matched to a gene. There are 16 residues in the CDR3. The CDR3 reads CASSEDRGLAKNIQYF. CDR3 nucleotide sequence: TGTGCCAGCAGCGAGGACAGGGGGTTAGCCAAAAACATTCAGTACTTC.

The gene calls are TRBV28 and TRBJ1-3, with no clear D. This CDR3 region has 16 residues. The ends were cut back, 3 bases at V and 0 bases at J, with 12 bases in the middle. The V gene's germline CDR1 is MDHEN and CDR2 SYDVKM. CDR3 bases: TGTGCCAGCAGTTTCGGCAGGCCCCTCTCTGGAAACACCATATATTTT. Translating it yields CASSFGRPLSGNTIYF.

This chain connects TRBV6-5 to TRBJ2-3; D is uncertain. This CDR3 contains 11 residues. V was cut by 7 bases and J by 5 bases, with 7 bases left in between. The germline V gene has CDR1 MNHEY and CDR2 SVGAGI. The CDR3 DNA sequence: TGTGCCAGCAATCAAGGAGATACGCAGTATTTT. Amino acids: CASNQGDTQYF.

The sample holds one count of this clone. This chain uses TRBV7-8 with TRBJ1-1; unclear D gene. Germline CDR1 is SGHVS and CDR2 is FQNEAQ. The CDR3 contains 16 residues. Trimming removed 0 bases from V and 0 bases from J, with 11 bases in between. In nucleotides, the CDR3 is TGTGCCAGCAGCTTAGCGGGAGGGCGCATGAACACTGAAGCTTTCTTT. This gives the protein CASSLAGGRMNTEAFF.

The chain is built from TRBV7-3 and TRBJ2-3, with TRBD1 matching over 10 bases. Trimming cost V 5 bases and J 4 bases; bases outside gene matches: 9. This CDR3 comprises 16 residues. CDR1 SGHTA and CDR2 FQGTGA come from the germline V gene. The CDR3: CASSQWRDRGPDTQYF. The CDR3 coding sequence is TGTGCCAGCAGCCAATGGAGGGACAGGGGCCCAGATACGCAGTATTTT.

This clone has only a few counts. The chain links TRBV19 to TRBJ2-3; weak D call: TRBD1 (6 bases). The V gene lost 4 bases and the J gene lost 2 bases, with 10 bases spanning the gap. The germline V gene encodes CDR1 LNHDA and CDR2 SQIVND (reference sequence). This CDR3 spans 14 amino acids. The CDR3 nucleotides are TGTGCCAGTAGTAATGGGGACACCACAGATACGCAGTATTTT. Amino acids: CASSNGDTTDTQYF.